A single sample is the source of the 20 T cell receptor beta chains below, sequenced in a study of T cells in narcolepsy (dated by TCRdb to the late 2010s). Library prep was done by the immunoSEQ multiplex PCR assay. In its TCRdb copy, this immuneACCESS table keeps in-frame sequences only and misses some clones. Where compared with another copy, unresolved V genes explain less than half of these, and the others have no known cause. The sample table shows about 18,000 clones, and 65% to 90% are seen once. Of the sample, over 0.65% is held by the ten largest clones. Sequencing was done on a sample of memory (CD45RA-) CD4+ T cells from blood. The sample's cell subset or site, from its label and the paper: memory T cells sorted ex vivo from peripheral blood. The source of these receptors is a human donor in good health.

The chain links TRBV19 to TRBJ2-3, with a tentative D call TRBD1 (6 bases). Trimming shortened V by 7 bases and J by 1 base, and 12 bases separated the two germline ends. This CDR3 has 14 amino acids. Germline CDR1 is LNHDA and CDR2 is SQIVND (reference sequence). The CDR3 region has the DNA TGTGCCAGTAAAAAGGGGGTTGGCACAGATACGCAGTATTTT. Its translation: CASKKGVGTDTQYF.

About this clone itself: A junction boundary mismatches the germline segment, possibly from a read error. This chain links TRBV29-1 with TRBJ1-1; 7 bases align to TRBD1. The CDR3 spans 13 residues. Germline V lookup: CDR1 SQVTM, CDR2 ANQGSEA. The chain's CDR3 is CSVFTGAYTEALF. The CDR3 DNA reads as TGCAGCGTTTTTACAGGGGCGTACACTGAAGCTCTCTTT.

The chain recombines TRBV18 with TRBJ1-4, with 8 positions matching TRBD1. Losses at the gene ends were 3 bases for V and 5 bases for J; bases not matched to a gene: 8. This CDR3 is built from 16 residues. CDR1 is KGHSH, CDR2 LQKENI, per germline. The CDR3 DNA is TGTGCCAGCTCACCCCTCGGACAGGGACAAAATGAAAAACTGTTTTTT. As protein: CASSPLGQGQNEKLFF.

The chain employs TRBV5-1 and TRBJ1-6, with D perhaps TRBD1 (5 bases). Germline V CDR1 and CDR2: SGHRS, YFSETQ. The CDR3 runs to 16 residues. The V and J ends lost 0 bases and 9 bases respectively, with 16 bases between them. The CDR3 spells CASSLGVTSGRSPLHF. The CDR3 region has the DNA TGCGCCAGCAGCTTGGGAGTTACTTCGGGGCGTTCACCCCTCCACTTT.

The V gene is TRBV18, the J gene TRBJ1-1; 7 bases fit TRBD1. This CDR3 spans 17 amino acids. J gave up 9 bases and V 1 base, and 17 bases lay outside the gene matches. Germline V gene data show CDR1 as KGHSH and CDR2 as LQKENI. CDR3 protein: CASSPQPPRGNEGKAFF. CDR3 DNA: TGTGCCAGCTCACCACAGCCCCCCAGGGGGAATGAGGGGAAAGCTTTCTTT.

The chain uses TRBV5-1 and TRBJ2-7; D remains unclear. Germline CDR1 SGHRS, CDR2 YFSETQ. This CDR3 is 14 amino acids long. The V gene lost 3 bases and the J gene lost 0 bases, with 10 bases spanning the gap. In DNA form, the CDR3 reads TGCGCCAGCAGCTCTCCCCCCGTCTCCTACGAGCAGTACTTC. Translated: CASSSPPVSYEQYF.

This clone was picked up a small number of times. The V gene is TRBV11-3, the J gene TRBJ2-5; D remains ambiguous. The V end was cut by 1 base, the J end by 1 base, with 4 bases between. The CDR3 runs 13 residues. Looked up from germline, CDR1 is SGHNT and CDR2 is YENEEA. This CDR3 reads CASSLVGQETQYF. The CDR3 nucleotides read TGTGCCAGCAGCTTAGTAGGCCAAGAGACCCAGTACTTC.

This clone was picked up a small number of times. The chain uses TRBV19 and TRBJ2-7; 9 bases match TRBD2. V was pared by 5 bases and J by 4 bases, with 9 bases of the junction left unmatched. From germline, CDR1 is LNHDA and CDR2 SQIVND (reference sequence). The CDR3 is 15 residues long. CDR3 DNA: TGTGCCAGTAGTGAGTCGGCTAGCGGGATATACGAGCAGTACTTC. It yields the protein CASSESASGIYEQYF.

This clone has a handful of counts. The chain joins TRBV6-5 to TRBJ2-7; 7 bases are shared with TRBD1. The CDR3 runs to 14 residues. Germline V gene sequence: CDR1 MNHEY, CDR2 SVGAGI. The junction had 11 bases not matched to a gene; V was cut back by 6 bases and J by 6 bases. CDR3 sequence: CASRNGDRVFEQYF. The CDR3, as DNA: TGTGCCAGCAGGAATGGCGACAGGGTGTTCGAGCAGTACTTC.

The rearrangement joins TRBV9 to TRBJ2-3; 8 nucleotides line up with TRBD2. The trim removed 4 bases at V and 1 base at J, leaving 8 bases unmatched. This CDR3 contains 16 residues. Germline V CDR1 and CDR2: SGDLS, YYNGEE. CDR3 in amino acids: CASSSRGRGGTDTQYF. As DNA, the CDR3 is TGTGCCAGCAGCTCCCGGGGGCGGGGGGGCACAGATACGCAGTATTTT.

The chain employs TRBV19 and TRBJ1-3, with D possibly TRBD1 on 5 matching bases. V lost 3 bases to trimming and J lost 0 bases, with 15 bases between them. Germline assignment: CDR1 LNHDA and CDR2 SQIVND (reference sequence). CDR3 length: 17 amino acids. CDR3 sequence (DNA): TGTGCCAGTAGTATTTTAGAAGGGGCCCCCTCTGGAAACACCATATATTTT. Protein: CASSILEGAPSGNTIYF.

The CDR3 coding sequence is TGTGCCAGTAGTACTCGGACAAAAAATCAGCCCCAGCATTTT. This encodes CASSTRTKNQPQHF. The V and J genes are TRBV19 and TRBJ1-5; a possible D gene is TRBD1 (5 bases). The V gene's germline CDR1 is LNHDA and CDR2 SQIVND (reference sequence). This CDR3 region has 14 residues. V was cut by 4 bases and J by 4 bases, with 11 bases left in between.

The CDR3 loop reads CAWSGWDRGNTIYF. CDR3 nucleotides: TGTGCCTGGAGTGGATGGGACAGGGGTAACACCATATATTTT. The gene calls are TRBV30 and TRBJ1-3, with 10 bases identical to TRBD1. The CDR3 covers 14 residues. Trimming took 1 base from V and 7 from J; bases not matched to a gene: 4. Germline V CDR1 and CDR2: GTSNPN, SVGIG (reference sequence).

The chain uses TRBV9 and TRBJ2-3; TRBD2 matches 7 bases. V lost 4 bases, J lost 3 bases, and 8 bases stayed unmatched. The CDR3 has 15 residues. The V gene's germline CDR1 is SGDLS and CDR2 YYNGEE. The CDR3 spells CASSPGNGGTDTQYF. The DNA of the CDR3 is TGTGCCAGCAGCCCGGGGAACGGGGGGACAGATACGCAGTATTTT. The full variable domain, with the rest looked up from reference TRBV9 and TRBJ2-3, is DSGVTQTPKHLITATGQRVTLRCSPRSGDLSVYWYQQSLDQGLQFLIQYYNGEERAKGNILERFSAQQFPDLHSELNLSSLELGDSALYFCASSPGNGGTDTQYFGPGTRLTVL.

This chain connects TRBV5-1 to TRBJ2-1; D gene unclear. This CDR3 region has 14 residues. The germline CDR1 and CDR2 sequences are SGHRS and YFSETQ. V lost 3 bases, J lost 1 base, and 8 bases lay in between. CDR3 DNA sequence: TGCGCCAGCAGCTCCGACCCTTCCTACAATGAGCAGTTCTTC. Residues: CASSSDPSYNEQFF.

This clone came up once. The rearrangement uses TRBV6-1 and TRBJ1-5, with D unclear. The CDR3 loop spans 15 amino acids. The V end was cut by 0 bases, the J end by 6 bases, with 12 bases between. CDR1 MNHNS and CDR2 SASEGT come from the germline V gene. The CDR3 sequence is CASSEAGALGQPQHF. The CDR3 DNA is TGTGCCAGCAGTGAAGCGGGCGCACTGGGTCAGCCCCAGCATTTT.

The count of this clone is one. The rearrangement links TRBV13 to TRBJ1-4; D unresolved. Germline CDR1 PRHDT, CDR2 FYEKMQ (reference sequence). Trimming shortened V by 1 base and J by 7 bases, and 7 bases separated the two germline ends. The CDR3 runs to 13 residues. The CDR3 spells CASSLAGGEKLFF. The CDR3 DNA follows: TGTGCCAGCAGCTTAGCCGGAGGTGAAAAACTGTTTTTT.

This clone was seen a handful of times. The chain recombines TRBV10-3 with TRBJ2-5, with D maybe TRBD1 (6 bases). The CDR3 is 13 amino acids. The V gene lost 3 bases and the J gene lost 2 bases, with 7 bases spanning the gap. Germline CDR1 ENHRY, CDR2 SYGVKD. CDR3 coding DNA: TGTGCCATCAGTGATGGACAGCAAGAGACCCAGTACTTC. Its translation: CAISDGQQETQYF.

This sequence joins TRBV2 and TRBJ2-3, with TRBD2 as a possible D gene (5 bases). The CDR3 length is 13 residues. Germline loops: CDR1 SNHLY, CDR2 FYNNEI. V was trimmed by 5 bases and J by 4 bases, leaving 10 bases between them. The CDR3 DNA is TGTGCCAGCAGTCAGTCACTAGCAGATACGCAGTATTTT. Protein: CASSQSLADTQYF.

The chain carries TRBV9 and TRBJ2-2, with TRBD2 identical over 9 bases. The J segment lost 1 base and the V segment lost 4 bases, leaving 5 bases of the junction unmatched. From germline, CDR1 is SGDLS and CDR2 YYNGEE. CDR3 length equals 16 residues. CDR3 DNA: TGTGCCAGCAGCCCGAGCGGGAGGATGAACACCGGGGAGCTGTTTTTT. This encodes CASSPSGRMNTGELFF.